This record covers a single TCR beta chain. Its cognate antigen has yet to be identified. No base-level quality is on record; no much larger clone is a single base apart. Receptors were amplified or captured by PCR. Sequencing relied on an Illumina HiSeq 4000. High-throughput sequencing was used to profile the CDR3 region of the TCR beta-chain in every patient. From the authors' description of their analysis: CDR3 differences across clinicopathological groups were used to build a classifier for discriminating distant-metastatic papillary thyroid cancer patients. The Shannon index was used to measure repertoire diversity, and the Morisita-Horn index was used to measure how similar tumor and blood repertoires were. TCRdb reprocessing: public reads trimmed at Q25 with fastp, clones called with MiXCR, in-frame beta chains kept. In this record, the V and J calls reflect TCRdb's handling and not the investigators' own analysis. The table for this sample lists roughly 33,000 clones; roughly a sixth of them were counted only once. Approximately 13% of the sample is held by the ten biggest clonotypes.

The record originates from a study of metastatic and nonmetastatic thyroid tumors (TCRdb year 2020). About the study as a whole: Repertoires were compared across peripheral blood and tumor or nodule tissue samples from malignant and benign thyroid patients. Overall results and qualifications from the work: In both blood and tumor samples, malignant tumors were reported to have significantly higher TCR beta diversity than benign nodules.

No patient had received any treatment before thyroid surgery. Patient clinical samples collected from about 2012 to 2018 were retrospectively analysed using T-cell receptor beta sequencing. Deletion took 6 bases off V and 9 bases off J, with a span of 23 bases between the germline ends. Spanning cysteine to phenylalanine, the CDR3 consists of 16 amino acids. Only the CDR3 DNA stays, 48 bases, in frame from base 1. The chain is made from TRBV12-3 or TRBV12-4 and TRBJ1-4; the D segment cannot be called with confidence. The TCR was taken from a male donor with papillary thyroid cancer or a benign thyroid nodule (not recorded which). Some clones in this sample may be carry-over from other donors' samples. Sequencing input: blood. The sequenced DNA is TGTGCCAGCAGGGAAGGTCCGACCCACCGTAGTCAAAAACTGTTTTTT. Its protein is CASREGPTHRSQKLFF.